This T cell receptor beta chain stems from a study of CD8+ T cells in alopecia areata. Study-wide context: It was oral tofacitinib, at 5 to 10 mg twice daily, that treated patients received.

The CDR3 is 15 residues long. The junction had 6 bases not matched to a gene; V was cut back by 4 bases and J by 0 bases. CDR1 MDHEN and CDR2 SYDVKM come from the germline V gene. Treatment described: oral pan-JAK inhibitor, 5-10 mg twice daily. Isolated RNA was reverse transcribed into cDNA used as the sequencing template. Repertoires were generated with immunoSEQ multiplex PCR, while TCRdb's copy carries only in-frame clones and drops some. The sample includes 80,000 to 100,000 clones, 40% to 50% seen only once; the top ten take less than 20%. The gene calls are TRBV28 and TRBJ2-7; 7 bases fit TRBD2. Sequences were derived from CD8+ T cells sorted from blood, sampled at week 24, from a patient treated with tofacitinib. This TCR derives from a human donor with alopecia areata. The CDR3 DNA is TGTGCCAGCAGTTCAAGACTAGCCTACTCCTACGAGCAGTACTTC. Protein product: CASSSRLAYSYEQYF.